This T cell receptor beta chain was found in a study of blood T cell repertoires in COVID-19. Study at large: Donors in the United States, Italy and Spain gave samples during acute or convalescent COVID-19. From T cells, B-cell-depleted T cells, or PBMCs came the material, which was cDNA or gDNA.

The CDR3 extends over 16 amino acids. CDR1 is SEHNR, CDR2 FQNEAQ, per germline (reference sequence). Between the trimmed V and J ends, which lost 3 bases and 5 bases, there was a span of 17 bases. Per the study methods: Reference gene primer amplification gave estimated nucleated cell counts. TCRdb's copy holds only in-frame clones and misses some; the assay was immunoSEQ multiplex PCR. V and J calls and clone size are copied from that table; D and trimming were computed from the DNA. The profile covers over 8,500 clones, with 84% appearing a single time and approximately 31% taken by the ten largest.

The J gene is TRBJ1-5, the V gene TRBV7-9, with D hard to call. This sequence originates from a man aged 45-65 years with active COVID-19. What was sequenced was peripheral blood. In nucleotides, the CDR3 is TGTGCCAGCAGCTTGACTAGACCCGGGGTAGATCAGCCCCAGCATTTT. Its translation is CASSLTRPGVDQPQHF.